This is a list of T cell receptor beta chains from one sample in a study of cytomegalovirus exposure and HLA in healthy donors. Repertoires were generated with immunoSEQ multiplex PCR, while TCRdb's copy carries only in-frame clones and drops some. In the table there are over 150,000 clones, approximately 82% of which are singletons. The sequencing sample was made of PBMCs. These receptors all come from a girl aged 2 to 9 in good health and CMV-seropositive. The CDR3 runs from the conserved cysteine through the conserved F or W. Each record gives: CDR3 protein, V gene.

CDR3: CASSLAGAGETQYF
V: TRBV27

CDR3: CASSGSAHEQYF
V: TRBV28

CDR3: CASRGVLGYGYTF
V: TRBV6-6

CDR3: CASSLPTSGQYF
V: TRBV28

CDR3: CASIGTGTSGANVLTF
V: TRBV28

CDR3: CASSTQTGEAFF
V: TRBV9

CDR3: CASSEAGPNYGYTF
V: TRBV6-1

CDR3: CASSRGQGADTQYF
V: TRBV6-5

CDR3: CASSEYSGTSDSYNEQFF
V: TRBV2

CDR3: CASSSHRGRGFF
V: TRBV2

CDR3: CASSRYSGGSTDTQYF
V: TRBV7-3

CDR3: CASRASGGSYNEQFF
V: TRBV2

CDR3: CASSLGGGGVGEQFF
V: TRBV7-6

CDR3: CASSVSGQAFNQPQHF
V: TRBV7-8

CDR3: CASSEMRRAQGYTF
V: TRBV6-1

CDR3: CASSPRQGVNTEAFF
V: TRBV9

CDR3: CASSVSQGVQPQHF
V: TRBV6-1

CDR3: CASRTSGSTDTQYF
V: TRBV5-1